This TCR beta chain was captured in a study of OX40 agonist ivuxolimab in advanced cancers. Study results and limitations: Partial responders at 0.1-3.0 mg/kg had among the lowest clonal expansion.

Clones were read by immunoSEQ multiplex PCR, and TCRdb kept only the in-frame ones, dropping some. The sample consists of roughly 77,000 clones, 81% of them appearing once. As concerns this clone: Its target is unknown.

This sequence was found in an adult with an advanced solid tumor such as melanoma, head and neck, liver or kidney cancer. Sequences were derived from CD4+ or CD8+ T cells sorted from blood, sampled in a trial of the OX40 agonist ivuxolimab.

The CDR3 is CASSLIGGTTYNEQFF. The CDR3 DNA is TGTGCCAGCAGCTTAATAGGCGGGACCACCTACAATGAGCAGTTCTTC. The chain is built from TRBV11-2 and TRBJ2-1, with D possibly matching TRBD2 (6 bases). The ends were cut back, 2 bases at V and 2 bases at J, with 13 bases in the middle. Germline values: CDR1 SGHAT, CDR2 FQNNGV. This CDR3 comprises 16 residues.